The 25 T cell receptor beta chains in this list originate from one sample, sequenced in a study of T cells expressing NK-cell markers. TCRdb re-called the 5' RACE reads; one entry per CDR3 protein, DNA not given. The listing contains about 450,000 distinct CDR3 sequences. Sequenced material: blood T cells: a sorted CD56 or NKG2C T cell subset, CD4+ or CD8+ T cells, or bulk PBMC T cells (not recorded which). The receptors were gathered from a woman aged 18 to 75 in good health.

The chain uses TRBV19 and TRBJ1-5. The CDR3 sequence is 13 residues long. Germline V lookup: CDR1 LNHDA, CDR2 SQIVND (reference sequence). The CDR3 here is CASSPQHNQPQHF.

This chain uses TRBV7-2 with TRBJ1-2; TCRdb's assignment of TRBD1 cannot be checked, as there is no DNA. This CDR3 has 17 residues. Germline values: CDR1 SGHTA, CDR2 FQGNSA. The chain's CDR3 is CASSLRGTGFSNYGYTF. The variable domain in full, completed from reference TRBV7-2 and TRBJ1-2, reads GAGVSQSPSNKVTEKGKDVELRCDPISGHTALYWYRQSLGQGLEFLIYFQGNSAPDKSGLPSDRFSAERTGGSVSTLTIQRTQQEDSAVYLCASSLRGTGFSNYGYTFGSGTRLTVV.

J is TRBJ2-1 and V is TRBV12-3 or TRBV12-4; TCRdb gives TRBD2 as the D gene, but with no DNA this cannot be confirmed. This CDR3 spans 15 amino acids. The CDR3 region is CASRGIRKSYNEQFF.

The J gene is TRBJ2-1, the V gene TRBV7-9; the TCRdb D gene call, TRBD1, has no DNA to confirm it. This CDR3 contains 16 residues. Per germline, CDR1 SEHNR and CDR2 FQNEAQ (reference sequence). Here the CDR3 reads CASSLGLAPTYNEQFF.

This chain joins TRBV20-1 and TRBJ2-2. Germline lookup yields CDR1 DFQATT and CDR2 SNEGSKA (reference sequence). This CDR3 is 14 amino acids long. The CDR3: CSAGGLANTGELFF.

The chain has TRBV10-1 and TRBJ2-1. Germline V gives CDR1 WNHNN, CDR2 SYGVQD (reference sequence). The CDR3 covers 13 residues. The CDR3 region is CASMESFYNEQFF.

The J gene is TRBJ2-7, the V gene TRBV27; without DNA, the TCRdb call of TRBD1 cannot be checked. The CDR3 consists of 15 residues. The germline V gene encodes CDR1 MNHEY and CDR2 SMNVEV (reference sequence). The CDR3: CASSLRDRGSHEQYF.

The CDR3 sequence is CASSLIRGGVDEQFF. This rearrangement joins TRBV5-1 to TRBJ2-1; TCRdb designates TRBD2, a call that cannot be tested without DNA. The CDR3 is 15 amino acids. Germline loops: CDR1 SGHRS, CDR2 YFSETQ.

V gene TRBV28 combines with J gene TRBJ1-1; TCRdb reports TRBD1, a call that lacks DNA to check it against. In germline, CDR1 is MDHEN, CDR2 SYDVKM. The CDR3 is 15 residues long. This CDR3 reads CASSRTGGPNTEAFF.

The chain has TRBV7-3 and TRBJ1-1; TCRdb designates TRBD1, a call that cannot be tested without DNA. The CDR3 has 16 residues. The germline V gene has CDR1 SGHTA and CDR2 FQGTGA. CDR3 amino acids: CASSSRQGGPHTEAFF.

The chain recombines TRBV11-2 with TRBJ1-5; TCRdb indicates TRBD1, and absent DNA this call remains unverified. The CDR3 is made up of 13 amino acids. In germline, CDR1 is SGHAT, CDR2 FQNNGV. CDR3: CASSDWGDQPQHF.

J is TRBJ2-7 and V is TRBV5-1. This CDR3 is 11 amino acids long. CDR1 SGHRS and CDR2 YFSETQ come from the germline V gene. CDR3 loop: CASSGSIEQYF.

V gene TRBV4-2 combines with J gene TRBJ2-1. This CDR3 spans 17 amino acids. Germline lookup yields CDR1 LGHNA and CDR2 YNFKEQ. The CDR3 protein is CASSQDIVSYSYNEQFF.

The chain uses TRBV7-2 and TRBJ1-2. The CDR3 extends over 14 amino acids. In germline, CDR1 is SGHTA, CDR2 FQGNSA. The CDR3 sequence: CASSFGSERYGYTF.

J is TRBJ2-1 and V is TRBV6-5; as DNA is missing, the TRBD2 call by TCRdb cannot be tested. CDR3 length: 14 amino acids. The V gene's germline CDR1 is MNHEY and CDR2 SVGAGI. The CDR3 protein is CASSYRAGSYEQFF.

This chain joins TRBV4-3 and TRBJ1-5; the TCRdb call, TRBD1, lacks DNA for checking. Germline CDR1 reads LGHNA; CDR2 reads YSLEER. This CDR3 spans 15 amino acids. CDR3 protein: CASSQEEGGNQPQHF.

The J gene is TRBJ1-2, the V gene TRBV27; TCRdb picks TRBD1, but there is no DNA to check that call. Per germline, CDR1 MNHEY and CDR2 SMNVEV (reference sequence). CDR3 size: 13 residues. The CDR3 loop reads CASSTDGTYGYTF.

V and J are TRBV7-6 and TRBJ2-5; no DNA is available, so the TRBD1 call from TCRdb remains unchecked. The germline V gene has CDR1 SGHVS and CDR2 FNYEAQ. The CDR3 is 15 amino acids. The chain's CDR3 is CASQTGASSQETQYF.

V and J are TRBV7-9 and TRBJ2-7; TCRdb gives TRBD2 as the D gene, but with no DNA this cannot be confirmed. Germline V gives CDR1 SEHNR, CDR2 FQNEAQ (reference sequence). The CDR3 covers 15 residues. CDR3 region: CASSSSTGLVYEQYF.

The rearrangement joins TRBV6-1 to TRBJ2-7; TCRdb names TRBD2, which stays unverified in the absence of DNA. The CDR3 extends over 15 amino acids. In germline, CDR1 is MNHNS, CDR2 SASEGT. The CDR3 region is CASSPRGLVSHEQYF.

The V gene is TRBV7-2, the J gene TRBJ2-1. The CDR3 covers 15 residues. From germline, CDR1 is SGHTA and CDR2 FQGNSA. The CDR3 sequence: CASSLSGSTYNEQFF.

This chain connects TRBV3-1 to TRBJ2-3; as DNA is missing, the TRBD1 call by TCRdb cannot be tested. From germline, CDR1 is LGHDT and CDR2 YNNKEL (reference sequence). This CDR3 contains 14 residues. CDR3: CASSLRGRTDTQYF.

The rearrangement uses TRBV3-1 and TRBJ2-7; without DNA, the TCRdb call of TRBD1 cannot be checked. There are 16 residues in the CDR3. Germline V gene sequence: CDR1 LGHDT, CDR2 YNNKEL (reference sequence). The CDR3 reads CASSQGPGTGAYEQYF.

The V and J genes are TRBV12-3 or TRBV12-4 and TRBJ1-6. CDR3 length: 14 residues. The CDR3 sequence is CASSLNTQRTPLHF.

The V and J genes are TRBV4-1 and TRBJ2-3. This CDR3 region has 15 residues. Germline V gene lookup returns CDR1 MGHRA and CDR2 YSYEKL. The CDR3 region is CASSQDGYGADTQYF.